The present T cell receptor beta chain was sequenced within a study of neoadjuvant anti-PD-1 for oral cavity cancer. Clones were read by immunoSEQ multiplex PCR, and TCRdb kept only the in-frame ones, dropping some. There are over 60,000 clones in the sample; around 85% occur only once, and more than 2.5% lies in the top ten. Study-wide results and limits: Higher pretreatment blood Treg/Th17 ratios correlated with higher pretreatment blood and lower post-treatment tumor TCRbeta clonality.

Time point denoted: after neoadjuvant nivolumab, at surgical resection. Germline values: CDR1 SGHAT, CDR2 FQNNGV. The CDR3 is made up of 15 amino acids. Trimming left V 4 bases short and J 2 bases short, with 15 bases between. Notes on this clone: No antigen is known for it.

The receptor was isolated from a person between 35 and 79 years old with oral cavity squamous cell carcinoma. V gene TRBV11-2 combines with J gene TRBJ2-7; no firm D call. The sequencing used PBMCs, collected after nivolumab (anti-PD-1) treatment. The CDR3 reads CASSSHNPRPYEQYF. CDR3 in DNA: TGTGCCAGCAGCTCCCATAACCCCCGGCCCTACGAGCAGTACTTC.